The 25 T cell receptor beta chains reported below all come from one sample, sequenced in a study of control samples from healthy donors and cancer patients. Here immunoSEQ multiplex PCR was the method, and the copy in TCRdb shows in-frame clones only, minus some. The sample shows 150,000 to 200,000 clones, around 87% of them seen only once. The sequenced sample consisted of blood. The receptors were gathered from a woman aged 45-59 years in good health.

J is TRBJ1-6 and V is TRBV5-5, with D possibly matching TRBD1 (5 bases). Per germline, CDR1 SGHKS and CDR2 YYEKEE (reference sequence). CDR3 length equals 16 residues. Trimming removed 3 bases from V and 8 bases from J, with 18 bases in between. The CDR3 loop reads CASSSSPGTEYSPLHF. The DNA of the CDR3 is TGTGCCAGCAGCTCGAGTCCCGGGACTGAGTATTCACCCCTCCACTTT.

The genes are TRBV4-2 and TRBJ2-1; 12 nucleotides line up with TRBD2. This CDR3 is 17 amino acids long. Germline V gives CDR1 LGHNA, CDR2 YNFKEQ. Losses at the gene ends were 3 bases for V and 8 bases for J; bases not matched to a gene: 11. The CDR3 spells CASSHWDLAGGPDEQFF. The CDR3 bases are TGTGCCAGCAGCCATTGGGACCTAGCGGGAGGGCCCGATGAGCAGTTCTTC.

The V call is TRBV21-1, the J call TRBJ2-2; TRBD1, the table's D call, was not compared with the DNA. TRBV21-1 has pseudogene status. This CDR3 comprises 16 residues. The CDR3 spells CASSKSGGTGTGELFF. CDR3 nucleotide sequence: TGTGCCAGCAGCAAATCAGGGGGGACAGGGACCGGGGAGCTGTTTTTT.

CDR3 DNA: TGTGCCAGCAGCTTAAAGCGGGAGATAAAAGCAGATACGCAGTATTTT. Translated: CASSLKREIKADTQYF. V gene TRBV7-9 combines with J gene TRBJ2-3; 8 nucleotides agree with TRBD2. Germline CDR1 is SEHNR and CDR2 is FQNEAQ (reference sequence). V lost 2 bases, J lost 4 bases, and 8 bases stayed unmatched. This CDR3 is 16 amino acids long.

J is TRBJ2-5 and V is TRBV3-1 (or the pseudogene TRBV3-2), with a weak D call TRBD1 (6 bases). This CDR3 has 17 amino acids. In germline, CDR1 is LGHDT, CDR2 YNNKEL (reference sequence). Trimming stripped 3 bases from V and 1 base from J, with 18 bases between. The CDR3 is CASSHYRDIPSQETQYF. The CDR3 DNA reads as TGTGCCAGCAGCCATTACCGGGACATACCATCCCAAGAGACCCAGTACTTC.

The genes are TRBV9 and TRBJ1-3; the D gene is possibly TRBD1 (5 bases). The CDR3 sequence is 17 residues long. V lost 4 bases and J lost 4, with 21 bases in between. Germline CDR1 reads SGDLS; CDR2 reads YYNGEE. CDR3 in amino acids: CASSSRGRGAAGNTIYF. In nucleotides, the CDR3 is TGTGCCAGCAGCTCCCGAGGGAGGGGAGCTGCAGGAAACACCATATATTTT.

This clone appeared a single time. This chain links TRBV7-6 with TRBJ1-1; tentative D call: TRBD1 (5 bases). Per the germline V gene, CDR1 is SGHVS and CDR2 is FNYEAQ. V dropped 1 base and J dropped 3 bases, with 21 bases sitting between them. The CDR3 has 18 residues. DNA for the CDR3: TGTGCCAGCAGCTTAGAGAAGGGCAGGGATCGTAGGGACACTGAAGCTTTCTTT. Amino acid sequence: CASSLEKGRDRRDTEAFF.

The J gene is TRBJ2-1, the V gene TRBV9, with 13 bases matching TRBD2. Unmatched junction bases numbered 4, after V lost 2 bases and J lost 8 bases. This CDR3 contains 15 residues. CDR1 is SGDLS and CDR2 is YYNGEE in the germline V gene. In DNA form, the CDR3 reads TGTGCCAGCAGCGTCGGACTAGCGGGAGACTATGAGCAGTTCTTC. Encoded protein: CASSVGLAGDYEQFF.

V is TRBV3-1 (or the pseudogene TRBV3-2) and J is TRBJ2-1; D possibly corresponds to TRBD2 (7 bases). Trimming removed 0 bases from V and 3 bases from J, with 12 bases in between. Germline values: CDR1 LGHDT, CDR2 YNNKEL (reference sequence). CDR3 size: 16 residues. CDR3 DNA: TGTGCCAGCAGCCAAGATCGCGGGGGCGACTACAATGAGCAGTTCTTC. This translates into CASSQDRGGDYNEQFF.

This clone was detected once. V usage is TRBV12-3 or TRBV12-4 and J usage is TRBJ1-2; unclear D gene. Trimming left V 3 bases short and J 8 bases short, with 13 bases between. The CDR3 loop spans 13 amino acids. This CDR3 is CASSFRTAGGYTF. In DNA form, the CDR3 reads TGTGCCAGCAGTTTCCGGACGGCGGGAGGCTACACCTTC.

The chain carries TRBV2 and TRBJ1-5; D possibly corresponds to TRBD1 (6 bases). CDR3 size: 17 residues. The germline V and J ends were trimmed by 6 bases and 6 bases, with 24 bases remaining between them. Germline values: CDR1 SNHLY, CDR2 FYNNEI. The CDR3 loop is CASSRQDRRISGQPQHF. The CDR3 DNA follows: TGTGCCAGCAGCCGACAGGACCGACGTATTTCGGGTCAGCCCCAGCATTTT.

This chain links TRBV28 with TRBJ1-5; 10 bases are shared with TRBD1. This CDR3 contains 16 residues. Trimming took 7 bases from V and 7 from J; bases not matched to a gene: 13. CDR1 is MDHEN, CDR2 SYDVKM, per germline. CDR3 bases: TGTGCCAGCAAACGGACAGGGGGGGCCTCGGGGCAGCCCCAGCATTTT. Protein product: CASKRTGGASGQPQHF.

Here the CDR3 reads CASEPGQERAGNEQFF. In nucleotides, the CDR3 is TGCGCCAGCGAACCGGGACAGGAGAGAGCGGGTAATGAGCAGTTCTTC. The chain joins TRBV5-1 to TRBJ2-1; 8 bases align to TRBD1. CDR3 length: 16 amino acids. Germline assignment: CDR1 SGHRS and CDR2 YFSETQ. V gave up 7 bases and J gave up 7 bases; unmatched junction bases: 16.

The chain uses TRBV9 and TRBJ1-4; a weak D match, TRBD1 (6 bases). The CDR3 sequence is 15 residues long. V lost 0 bases, J lost 3 bases, and 9 bases lay in between. Germline CDR1 SGDLS, CDR2 YYNGEE. Here the CDR3 reads CASSVAGVSNEKLFF. As DNA, the CDR3 is TGTGCCAGCAGCGTAGCAGGGGTATCTAATGAAAAACTGTTTTTT.

The chain carries TRBV5-5 and TRBJ1-2; D unresolved. The CDR3 loop spans 13 amino acids. The V gene lost 5 bases and the J gene lost 0 bases, with 8 bases spanning the gap. Germline V lookup: CDR1 SGHKS, CDR2 YYEKEE (reference sequence). The CDR3 coding sequence is TGTGCCAGCAGTCACGACCCTAACTATGGCTACACCTTC. Encoded protein: CASSHDPNYGYTF.

This clone has a single count. The gene calls are TRBV19 and TRBJ1-2, with D unclear. This CDR3 has 13 amino acids. Deletions cut 3 bases from V and 2 bases from J, with 7 bases between. CDR1 LNHDA and CDR2 SQIVND come from the germline V gene (reference sequence). In DNA form, the CDR3 reads TGTGCCAGTAGTATTGTAGTCAACTATGGCTACACCTTC. Protein: CASSIVVNYGYTF.

The CDR3 spells CASSSSIPYGYTF. CDR3 nucleotides: TGTGCCAGCAGCTCCAGTATTCCCTATGGCTACACCTTC. The chain carries TRBV11-2 and TRBJ1-2; no clear D gene. CDR3 length: 13 amino acids. Germline V gene data show CDR1 as SGHAT and CDR2 as FQNNGV. Trimming stripped 4 bases from V and 4 bases from J, with 10 bases between.

This clone was seen once. The J gene is TRBJ2-3, the V gene TRBV5-5; the match to TRBD2 covers 10 bases. Trimming removed 1 base from V and 4 bases from J; junction bases left unmatched: 9. CDR1 and CDR2 (germline): SGHKS, YYEKEE (reference sequence). The CDR3 runs to 17 residues. DNA for the CDR3: TGTGCCAGCAGCTTGATCAGCAGCGGGGGGGCAGCAGATACGCAGTATTTT. Protein: CASSLISSGGAADTQYF.

The J gene is TRBJ2-5, the V gene TRBV4-3, with D unclear. This CDR3 contains 13 residues. Germline CDR1 is LGHNA and CDR2 is YSLEER. V gave up 4 bases and J gave up 2 bases, with 8 bases separating them. The CDR3 loop is CASSPTTQETQYF. CDR3 coding DNA: TGCGCCAGCAGCCCCACTACGCAAGAGACCCAGTACTTC.

The V gene is TRBV6-5, the J gene TRBJ2-7; D is possibly TRBD1 or TRBD2 (6 bases each). This CDR3 is 14 amino acids long. V dropped 7 bases and J dropped 7 bases, with 20 bases sitting between them. CDR1 is MNHEY, CDR2 SVGAGI, per germline. The CDR3 spells CASTPGQPRGEQYF. The CDR3 nucleotides are TGTGCCAGCACCCCTGGACAGCCCCGGGGGGAGCAGTACTTC.

A note on this clone: The germline gene is not matched at one end of the junction; a read error may be the cause. The gene calls are TRBV7-7 and TRBJ2-3; D not resolved. The CDR3 loop spans 14 amino acids. Per germline, CDR1 SSHAT and CDR2 FNYEAQ (reference sequence). This chain's CDR3 is CASSLNRGTDTQYF. The CDR3 DNA reads TGTGCTAGCAGCCTGAACCGGGGCACAGATACGCAGTATTTT.

The count of this clone is one. The chain recombines TRBV9 with TRBJ1-2; 10 bases map to TRBD1. Germline V gene sequence: CDR1 SGDLS, CDR2 YYNGEE. V shed 3 bases and J 6 bases; nucleotides not matched to a gene: 8. The CDR3 length is 15 residues. Here the CDR3 reads CASSGRQGALDGYTF. The CDR3 region has the DNA TGTGCCAGCAGCGGGCGACAGGGGGCATTGGATGGCTACACCTTC. Complete variable domain (other parts from reference TRBV9 and TRBJ1-2): DSGVTQTPKHLITATGQRVTLRCSPRSGDLSVYWYQQSLDQGLQFLIQYYNGEERAKGNILERFSAQQFPDLHSELNLSSLELGDSALYFCASSGRQGALDGYTFGSGTRLTVV.

The chain uses TRBV11-3 and TRBJ2-7; D might be TRBD1 (5 bases). Germline V gene data show CDR1 as SGHNT and CDR2 as YENEEA. Trimming removed 0 bases from V and 11 bases from J, with 11 bases in between. This CDR3 contains 12 residues. The DNA of the CDR3 is TGTGCCAGCAGCTTAGATAGGGGCCCTAAGTACTTC. Translated: CASSLDRGPKYF.

The J gene is TRBJ2-7, the V gene TRBV12-3 or TRBV12-4, with TRBD2 as a possible D gene (5 bases). The CDR3 totals 13 residues. Trimming removed 5 bases from V and 3 bases from J, with 11 bases in between. As DNA, the CDR3 is TGTGCCAGCAGTCCGGGCCGGGGCTACGAGCAGTACTTC. It encodes CASSPGRGYEQYF.

The rearrangement joins TRBV28 to TRBJ1-2, with D tentatively TRBD1 (5 bases). CDR1 is MDHEN, CDR2 SYDVKM, per germline. Between the trimmed V and J ends, which lost 1 base and 3 bases, there was a span of 15 bases. The CDR3 extends over 16 amino acids. CDR3 DNA sequence: TGTGCCAGCAGTTTATTTGGGACCAATTTCTACTATGGCTACACCTTC. Residues: CASSLFGTNFYYGYTF.